The present entry profiles one TCR beta chain with its context. Antigen: not known. These data belong to a study of T cells in localized non-small cell lung cancer. Germline V lookup: CDR1 SGHRS, CDR2 YFSETQ. This CDR3 region has 13 residues. V shed 4 bases and J 4 bases; nucleotides not matched to a gene: 3. Study-wide results and limits: Investigators sequenced only a single tumor region, leaving heterogeneity possible. Median detection of top 100 tumor clones in adjacent lung was under 75 clones. Maximal T cell clonality occurred in uninvolved adjacent lung, with tumor ranking below it.

Clones were read by immunoSEQ multiplex PCR, and TCRdb kept only the in-frame ones, dropping some. The sample yields approximately 29,000 clones, 84% seen once. The V and J genes are TRBV5-1 and TRBJ2-3; 7 nucleotides line up with TRBD1. The receptor was isolated from a man aged 35-75 years with stage III lung adenocarcinoma. Here the sequenced sample was peripheral blood mononuclear cells, taken before any cancer treatment. CDR3 region: CASSLTGADTQYF. Here the CDR3 DNA reads TGCGCCAGCAGCCTTACAGGGGCAGATACGCAGTATTTT.